This T cell receptor beta chain is drawn from a study of blood T cell repertoires in COVID-19. Background on the study: Acute and convalescent COVID-19 specimens originated in the United States, Italy and Spain.

Looked up from germline, CDR1 is LGHNA and CDR2 is YSLEER. The CDR3 is 16 amino acids. The V and J ends lost 3 bases and 3 bases, in that order; junction bases with no gene match: 11. As originally analysed: By means of reference gene primer amplification, nucleated cell counts were estimated. Clones were sequenced by immunoSEQ multiplex PCR, and TCRdb holds only the in-frame ones, with some missing. V and J calls and clone size are those listed in that table; D and trimming were worked out from the DNA. The sample has fewer than 110,000 clones, just over 90% seen once; the top ten hold 1% to 1.5%. J is TRBJ2-7 and V is TRBV4-3, with 7 positions matching TRBD1. The receptor comes from a woman between 25 and 40 years old with acute or convalescent COVID-19. Sequenced: peripheral blood. The CDR3 protein is CASSHSWTGESYEQYF. The CDR3 DNA is TGCGCCAGCAGCCACAGCTGGACAGGCGAGAGCTACGAGCAGTACTTC.